The 10 T cell receptor beta chains below come from one sample, sequenced in a study of human T cells and chemical hapten exposure. TCRdb independently ran MiXCR on the RACE reads; one entry per CDR3 protein. The data show about 200,000 distinct CDR3 sequences, 24% seen once. Time point in this sample: patch test 3, about 24 weeks after DPC sensitization. Indicated treatment: therapeutic diphenylcyclopropenone sensitization with weekly scalp DPC. Here the sequenced sample was whole blood, taken in connection with sensitization to the hapten diphenylcyclopropenone (DPC). The origin of the receptors is a woman in her thirties or forties with alopecia areata. Some clones in this sample may be carry-over from other donors' samples.

The chain carries TRBV28 and TRBJ1-1; D is possibly TRBD1 (5 bases). The ends were cut back, 3 bases at V and 1 base at J, with 9 bases in the middle. This CDR3 comprises 14 residues. Germline assignment: CDR1 MDHEN and CDR2 SYDVKM. The CDR3 region is CASSFFQGNTEAFF. CDR3 nucleotide sequence: TGTGCCAGCAGTTTTTTTCAGGGGAACACTGAAGCTTTCTTT.

This clonotype has ten or more counts. The chain joins TRBV19 to TRBJ2-5; 8 bases align to TRBD1. Trimming cost V 9 bases and J 5 bases; bases outside gene matches: 2. CDR3 length equals 11 residues. Germline assignment: CDR1 LNHDA and CDR2 SQIVND (reference sequence). This chain's CDR3 is CASRGQETQYF. CDR3 coding DNA: TGTGCCAGCAGGGGGCAGGAGACCCAGTACTTC.

A few counts support this clonotype. The genes are TRBV5-1 and TRBJ2-2; 9 bases fit TRBD1. Germline V lookup: CDR1 SGHRS, CDR2 YFSETQ. This CDR3 has 14 amino acids. With V trimmed by 7 bases and J by 6 bases, 7 bases remained unmatched. CDR3: CASGTTGGPGELFF. In nucleotides, the CDR3 is TGCGCCAGCGGCACTACAGGGGGCCCCGGGGAGCTGTTTTTT.

There are a few counts of this clonotype. The chain carries TRBV10-3 and TRBJ2-7; either TRBD1 or TRBD2 may fit D (5 bases each). V lost 4 bases and J lost 4, with 11 bases in between. The CDR3 covers 13 residues. The germline V gene encodes CDR1 ENHRY and CDR2 SYGVKD. CDR3 residues: CAISVGDRYEQYF. The CDR3 region has the DNA TGTGCCATCAGTGTGGGGGACCGATACGAGCAGTACTTC.

The chain has TRBV7-9 and TRBJ2-5; D not certain. The CDR3 is 10 amino acids. The V and J ends lost 5 bases and 5 bases respectively, with 3 bases between them. Germline CDR1 is SEHNR and CDR2 is FQNEAQ (reference sequence). The CDR3, as DNA: TGTGCCAGCAGCATCGAGACCCAGTACTTC. This sequence encodes CASSIETQYF.

The chain couples TRBV6-2 or TRBV6-3 to TRBJ2-7, with 7 positions matching TRBD2. V dropped 6 bases and J dropped 6; count of bases not matched to a gene: 8. CDR3 size: 13 residues. Germline CDR1 is MNHEY and CDR2 is SVGEGT. The DNA of the CDR3 is TGTGCCAGCAGAGAACAGACTAGCTCCGAGCAGTACTTC. This translates into CASREQTSSEQYF.

This clonotype was counted at least ten times. The chain recombines TRBV29-1 with TRBJ2-3, with 10 bases lining up with TRBD1. The CDR3 has 14 amino acids. Trimming took 6 bases from V and 1 from J; bases not matched to a gene: 4. The germline CDR1 and CDR2 sequences are SQVTM and ANQGSEA. The DNA for the CDR3 is TGCAGCGTCGCGACAGGGGGCGGCACAGATACGCAGTATTTT. Translation gives CSVATGGGTDTQYF.

The chain employs TRBV7-2 and TRBJ2-7, with a possible D match to TRBD1 (5 bases). Germline V lookup: CDR1 SGHTA, CDR2 FQGNSA. Trimming cost V 6 bases and J 12 bases, with 18 bases left between them. This CDR3 has 12 amino acids. The CDR3 loop is CASSRYVGRLYF. CDR3 coding DNA: TGTGCCAGCAGTCGATACGTGGGGCGACTGTACTTC.

The genes are TRBV4-2 and TRBJ1-2; D is undetermined. Germline V gives CDR1 LGHNA, CDR2 YNFKEQ. The CDR3 has 15 amino acids. V lost 0 bases to trimming and J lost 2 bases, with 10 bases between them. CDR3 DNA: TGTGCCAGCAGCCAAGATCTAGGGCGGAACTATGGCTACACCTTC. This encodes CASSQDLGRNYGYTF.

The rearrangement links TRBV5-1 to TRBJ2-3; D not resolved. This CDR3 is built from 15 residues. With 4 bases removed from V and 0 bases from J, the gap between germline ends came to 12 bases. CDR1 is SGHRS, CDR2 YFSETQ, per germline. In DNA, the CDR3 is TGCGCCAGCAGCCTAATAGACGGCAGCACAGATACGCAGTATTTT. This gives the protein CASSLIDGSTDTQYF.